The 18 T cell receptor beta chains reported below all come from one sample, sequenced in a study of molecular identifiers for immune sequencing clone quantification. TCRdb called the PCR reads again in MiXCR, with one record for every CDR3 protein. The table has 600,000 to 650,000 distinct CDR3 sequences, about 20% seen once. Sample: naive CD8+ T cells from blood, with Jurkat cell RNA spiked in. Specified subset: FACS-sorted CD8+CD4-CCR7+CD45RA+ naive T cells. Every receptor here comes from a human donor in good health. Some libraries in this study had Jurkat cell RNA spiked in.

This clonotype has just a few counts. This chain connects TRBV15 to TRBJ1-5; no reliable D call. The CDR3 runs to 15 residues. Deletions cut 0 bases from V and 4 bases from J, with 10 bases between. The germline gives CDR1 LNHNV, CDR2 YYDKDF (reference sequence). The CDR3 reads CATSRDLGMNQPQHF. The DNA of the CDR3 is TGTGCCACCAGCAGAGATCTCGGCATGAATCAGCCCCAGCATTTT.

There are many counts of this clonotype. The CDR3 sequence: CASSQERIQGVNEQFF. The CDR3, as DNA: TGCGCCAGCAGCCAAGAACGTATACAGGGGGTCAATGAGCAGTTCTTC. This rearrangement joins TRBV4-3 to TRBJ2-1; 8 positions match TRBD1. The V gene end was trimmed by 0 bases and the J gene end by 6 bases; junction bases not matched to a gene: 7. The CDR3 runs to 16 residues. Germline V gene sequence: CDR1 LGHNA, CDR2 YSLEER.

The sample holds many counts of this clonotype. The V call is TRBV4-3, the J call TRBJ2-3; 10 positions agree with TRBD2. Germline V gives CDR1 LGHNA, CDR2 YSLEER. The CDR3 runs to 16 residues. Trimming removed 2 bases from V and 0 bases from J; junction bases left unmatched: 2. CDR3 bases: TGCGCCAGCAGCCAACAGACTAGCGGGAGCACAGATACGCAGTATTTT. Its protein is CASSQQTSGSTDTQYF.

This clonotype was detected ten times or more. V usage is TRBV6-6 and J usage is TRBJ2-3, with D perhaps TRBD2 (7 bases). Germline V gene lookup returns CDR1 MNHNY and CDR2 SVGAGI (reference sequence). The V end was cut by 6 bases, the J end by 1 base, with 17 bases between. The CDR3 length is 16 residues. DNA of the CDR3: TGTGCCAGCAGGGGGGGGAGGGGGGCCGGCACAGATACGCAGTATTTT. Amino acid sequence: CASRGGRGAGTDTQYF.

This clonotype was seen only a few times. The chain combines TRBV19 with TRBJ2-1; D assignment may be TRBD1 or TRBD2 (5 bases each). V was clipped by 9 bases and J by 10 bases, with 19 bases between them. The CDR3 has 13 residues. Germline V gene sequence: CDR1 LNHDA, CDR2 SQIVND (reference sequence). CDR3 sequence reads: CASGVDGGMEQFF. In DNA form, the CDR3 reads TGTGCCAGCGGGGTCGATGGGGGTATGGAGCAGTTCTTC.

The chain couples TRBV4-1 to TRBJ1-2; the match to TRBD1 covers 9 bases. The junction had 9 bases not matched to a gene; V was cut back by 1 base and J by 6 bases. The CDR3 length is 16 residues. Germline V gene data show CDR1 as MGHRA and CDR2 as YSYEKL. The CDR3 spells CASSQATTGGAHGYTF. DNA for the CDR3: TGCGCCAGCAGCCAAGCCACAACAGGGGGCGCACATGGCTACACCTTC.

This clonotype came up a few times. The rearrangement uses TRBV11-2 and TRBJ2-1, with TRBD1 as a possible D gene (5 bases). CDR1 and CDR2 from the germline V gene are SGHAT and FQNNGV. V was clipped by 6 bases and J by 4 bases, with 10 bases between them. This CDR3 has 13 residues. The CDR3: CASRSTVYNEQFF. CDR3 bases: TGTGCCAGCAGGTCGACAGTTTACAATGAGCAGTTCTTC.

This clonotype occurred once. A single base separates this from a much larger clone, so it may be a read error. The rearrangement uses TRBV7-8 and TRBJ1-4, with D unclear. The CDR3 loop spans 15 amino acids. CDR1 and CDR2 from the germline V gene are SGHVS and FQNEAQ. The CDR3 protein is CASSLARVQNEKLVF. CDR3 coding DNA: TGTGCCAGCAGCTTAGCGCGAGTACAGAATGAAAAACTGGTTTTT. The variable domain in full, with the rest retrieved from reference TRBV7-8 and TRBJ1-4, is GAGVSQSPRYKVAKRGQDVALRCDPISGHVSLFWYQQALGQGPEFLTYFQNEAQLDKSGLPSDRFFAERPEGSVSTLKIQRTQQEDSAVYLCASSLARVQNEKLVFGSGTQLSVL.

This clonotype has at least ten counts. The chain couples TRBV7-9 to TRBJ2-5; 8 bases agree with TRBD2. The CDR3 length is 15 residues. The V gene end was trimmed by 2 bases and the J gene end by 1 base; junction bases not matched to a gene: 3. CDR1 is SEHNR and CDR2 is FQNEAQ in the germline V gene (reference sequence). The CDR3: CASSLSGSRQETQYF. CDR3 coding DNA: TGTGCCAGCAGCTTAAGCGGGAGCCGCCAAGAGACCCAGTACTTC.

Of note for this clonotype: This is likely a read error, given that the CDR3 carries no conserved phenylalanine or tryptophan at its end. V and J are TRBV25-1 and TRBJ2-7; 14 bases are shared with TRBD2. V was pared by 6 bases and J by 6 bases, with 10 bases of the junction left unmatched. The CDR3 runs to 16 residues. Germline V lookup: CDR1 MGHDK, CDR2 SYGVNS. The chain's CDR3 is CASSPAGTSGGLEQYS. CDR3 coding DNA: TGTGCCAGCAGCCCAGCCGGGACTAGCGGGGGTCTCGAGCAGTACTCC.

This clonotype was detected a few times. The rearrangement joins TRBV3-1 to TRBJ2-5, with 10 bases fitting TRBD2. V lost 1 base and J lost 5; bases outside the gene matches: 10. CDR1 and CDR2 (germline): LGHDT, YNNKEL (reference sequence). This CDR3 has 17 amino acids. The CDR3, as DNA: TGTGCCAGCAGCCAAGGTATCGTTACTAGCGGGATCGAGACCCAGTACTTC. This translates into CASSQGIVTSGIETQYF.

This clonotype has at least ten counts. The chain uses TRBV7-9 and TRBJ2-7, with TRBD2 matching 12 bases. CDR3 length: 15 residues. V shed 2 bases, J shed 5 bases, and the junction held 4 bases outside the gene matches. Per germline, CDR1 SEHNR and CDR2 FQNEAQ (reference sequence). For the CDR3, the DNA is TGTGCCAGCAGCTTACCTAGCGGGAGGGCGGACGAGCAGTACTTC. Protein product: CASSLPSGRADEQYF.

This clonotype was recorded at least ten times. J is TRBJ2-3 and V is TRBV9, with D possibly matching TRBD1 (5 bases). Germline-derived CDR1 and CDR2 are SGDLS and YYNGEE. This CDR3 is 13 amino acids long. The V end was cut by 3 bases, the J end by 9 bases, with 14 bases between. CDR3 bases: TGTGCCAGCAGCGCAGAGACAGTTACCACGCAGTATTTT. As protein: CASSAETVTTQYF. The entire variable domain, with the rest obtained from reference TRBV9 and TRBJ2-3, is as follows: DSGVTQTPKHLITATGQRVTLRCSPRSGDLSVYWYQQSLDQGLQFLIQYYNGEERAKGNILERFSAQQFPDLHSELNLSSLELGDSALYFCASSAETVTTQYFGPGTRLTVL.

This clonotype has only one observation. A read error may be the cause here, since a much bigger clone is one base away. The chain has TRBV6-6 and TRBJ2-5; 10 nucleotides agree with TRBD2. CDR1 MNHNY and CDR2 SVGAGI come from the germline V gene (reference sequence). This CDR3 is built from 19 residues. Here the CDR3 reads CAGSLISGRRPISQETQYF. In DNA, the CDR3 is TGTGCCGGCAGCCTCATTAGCGGGAGGCGACCTATTTCTCAAGAGACCCAGTACTTC.

In this sample, this clonotype turned up many times. This chain uses TRBV4-1 with TRBJ2-7; D is possibly TRBD1 or TRBD2 (5 bases each). The V end lost 0 bases, the J end lost 3 bases, and 12 bases lay between the germline ends. CDR3 length equals 15 residues. Germline V CDR1 and CDR2: MGHRA, YSYEKL. CDR3 nucleotides: TGCGCCAGCAGCCAAGATGGGACGGCCAACTACGAGCAGTACTTC. Its protein product is CASSQDGTANYEQYF.

This clonotype was observed at least ten times. The V gene is TRBV5-5, the J gene TRBJ2-3; unclear D gene. CDR1 and CDR2 (germline): SGHKS, YYEKEE (reference sequence). V lost 2 bases to trimming and J lost 4 bases, with 8 bases between them. This CDR3 region has 13 residues. CDR3 loop: CASSFLPPDTQYF. The DNA of the CDR3 is TGTGCCAGCAGCTTCCTACCCCCAGATACGCAGTATTTT.

This clonotype was counted at least ten times. V usage is TRBV5-1 and J usage is TRBJ1-1; the D is unclear. Trimming removed 3 bases from V and 1 base from J, with 10 bases in between. In germline, CDR1 is SGHRS, CDR2 YFSETQ. The CDR3 consists of 14 residues. The CDR3 is CASSYPEKNTEAFF. The DNA of the CDR3 is TGCGCCAGCAGCTACCCAGAGAAGAACACTGAAGCTTTCTTT.

This clonotype was seen a handful of times. The chain employs TRBV7-9 and TRBJ2-2; unclear D gene. This CDR3 is built from 15 residues. Germline V CDR1 and CDR2: SEHNR, FQNEAQ (reference sequence). V lost 5 bases and J lost 4, with 14 bases in between. CDR3 residues: CASSAWVLGTGELFF. CDR3 coding DNA: TGTGCCAGCAGCGCCTGGGTTTTGGGCACCGGGGAGCTGTTTTTT. Full variable domain (remainder filled in from reference TRBV7-9 and TRBJ2-2): DTGVSQNPRHKITKRGQNVTFRCDPISEHNRLYWYRQTLGQGPEFLTYFQNEAQLEKSRLLSDRFSAERPKGSFSTLEIQRTEQGDSAMYLCASSAWVLGTGELFFGEGSRLTVL.